This T cell receptor beta chain was recovered during a study of blood T cell repertoires in COVID-19. The germline V gene encodes CDR1 SGHTS and CDR2 YDEGEE. V was shortened by 0 bases and J by 7 bases, with 13 bases between the two germline ends. The CDR3 loop spans 15 amino acids. Per the study methods: Estimation of nucleated cell counts relied on the amplification of reference gene primers. Produced via immunoSEQ multiplex PCR; TCRdb's table is partial and in-frame only. That table furnishes V, J and clone size, whereas the DNA furnished D and trimming. The sample holds approximately 200,000 clones, 80% to 90% seen once.

The clonotype originates from a woman in her thirties who had been exposed to COVID-19. J is TRBJ1-4 and V is TRBV5-8; no clear D gene. The sequenced sample was PBMCs or T cells enriched from blood (not recorded which). CDR3 in amino acids: CASSLGGRRIEKLFF. CDR3 sequence (DNA): TGTGCCAGCAGCTTGGGAGGCAGGAGGATTGAAAAACTGTTTTTT.